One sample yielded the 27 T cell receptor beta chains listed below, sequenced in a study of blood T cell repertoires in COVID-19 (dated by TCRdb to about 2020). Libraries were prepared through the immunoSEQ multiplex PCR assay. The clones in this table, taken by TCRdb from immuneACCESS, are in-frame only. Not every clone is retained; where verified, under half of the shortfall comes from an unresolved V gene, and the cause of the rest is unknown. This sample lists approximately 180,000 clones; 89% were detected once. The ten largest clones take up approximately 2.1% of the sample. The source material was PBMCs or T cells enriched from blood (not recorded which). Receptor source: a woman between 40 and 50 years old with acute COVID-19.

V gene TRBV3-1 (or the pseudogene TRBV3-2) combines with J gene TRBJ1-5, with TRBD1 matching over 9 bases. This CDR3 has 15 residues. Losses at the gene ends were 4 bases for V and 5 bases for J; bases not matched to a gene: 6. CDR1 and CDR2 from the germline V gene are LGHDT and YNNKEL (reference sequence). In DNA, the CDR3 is TGTGCCAGCAGCCCTGGGACAGGGACCTATCAGCCCCAGCATTTT. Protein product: CASSPGTGTYQPQHF.

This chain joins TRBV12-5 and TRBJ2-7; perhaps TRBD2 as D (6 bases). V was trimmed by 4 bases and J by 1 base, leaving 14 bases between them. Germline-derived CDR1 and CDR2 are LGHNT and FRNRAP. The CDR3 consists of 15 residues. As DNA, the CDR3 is TGTGCTAGTGGTTGGACGGAGGGGCGTTCCTACGAGCAGTACTTC. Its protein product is CASGWTEGRSYEQYF.

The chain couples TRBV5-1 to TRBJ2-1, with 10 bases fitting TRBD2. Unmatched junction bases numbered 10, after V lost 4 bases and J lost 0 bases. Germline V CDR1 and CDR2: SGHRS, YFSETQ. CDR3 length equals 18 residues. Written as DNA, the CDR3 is TGCGCCAGCAGCCCAGGGACTAGCGCCTTAAGCTCCTACAATGAGCAGTTCTTC. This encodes CASSPGTSALSSYNEQFF.

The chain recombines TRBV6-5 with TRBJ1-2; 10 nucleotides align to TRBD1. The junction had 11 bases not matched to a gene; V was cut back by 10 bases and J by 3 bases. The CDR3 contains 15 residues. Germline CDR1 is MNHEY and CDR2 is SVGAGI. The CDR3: CATWDRGTPHYGYTF. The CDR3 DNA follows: TGTGCCACCTGGGACAGGGGTACTCCACACTATGGCTACACCTTC.

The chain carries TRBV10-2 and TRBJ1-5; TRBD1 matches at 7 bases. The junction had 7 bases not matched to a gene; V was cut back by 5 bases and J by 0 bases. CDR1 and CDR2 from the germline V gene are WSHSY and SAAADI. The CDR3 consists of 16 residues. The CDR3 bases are TGCGCCAGCAGTTTGACAGGGCGGAATAGCAATCAGCCCCAGCATTTT. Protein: CASSLTGRNSNQPQHF.

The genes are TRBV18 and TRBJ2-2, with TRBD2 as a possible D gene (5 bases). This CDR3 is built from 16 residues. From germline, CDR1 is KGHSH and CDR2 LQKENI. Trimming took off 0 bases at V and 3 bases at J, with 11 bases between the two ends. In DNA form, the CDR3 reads TGTGCCAGCTCACCACCGGGAGTCACCTACACCGGGGAGCTGTTTTTT. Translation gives CASSPPGVTYTGELFF.

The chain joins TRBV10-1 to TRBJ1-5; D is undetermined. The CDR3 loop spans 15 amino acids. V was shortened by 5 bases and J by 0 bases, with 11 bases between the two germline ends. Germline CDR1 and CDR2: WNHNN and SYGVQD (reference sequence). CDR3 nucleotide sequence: TGCGCCAGCAGTCGGGAACCCTATAGCAATCAGCCCCAGCATTTT. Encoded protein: CASSREPYSNQPQHF.

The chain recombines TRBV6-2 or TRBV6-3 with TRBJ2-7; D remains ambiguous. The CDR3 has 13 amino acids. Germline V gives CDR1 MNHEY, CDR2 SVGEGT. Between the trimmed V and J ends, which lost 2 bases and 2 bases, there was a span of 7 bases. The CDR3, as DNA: TGTGCCAGCAGTTACGGGCAGACCTACGAGCAGTACTTC. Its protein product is CASSYGQTYEQYF.

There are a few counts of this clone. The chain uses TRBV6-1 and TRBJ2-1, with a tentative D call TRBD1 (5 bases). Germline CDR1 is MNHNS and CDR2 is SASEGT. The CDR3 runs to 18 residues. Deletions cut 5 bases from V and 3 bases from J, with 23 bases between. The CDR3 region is CASSKGNSPKGRYNEQFF. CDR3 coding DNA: TGTGCCAGCAGTAAAGGGAACAGCCCCAAGGGGCGCTACAATGAGCAGTTCTTC.

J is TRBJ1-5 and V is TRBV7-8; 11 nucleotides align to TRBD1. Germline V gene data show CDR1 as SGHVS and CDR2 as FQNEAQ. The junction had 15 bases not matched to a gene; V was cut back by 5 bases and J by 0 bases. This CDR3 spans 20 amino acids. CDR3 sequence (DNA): TGTGCCAGCAGCGCCCGACGGACAGGGGGCGGTCTCTATAGCAATCAGCCCCAGCATTTT. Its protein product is CASSARRTGGGLYSNQPQHF.

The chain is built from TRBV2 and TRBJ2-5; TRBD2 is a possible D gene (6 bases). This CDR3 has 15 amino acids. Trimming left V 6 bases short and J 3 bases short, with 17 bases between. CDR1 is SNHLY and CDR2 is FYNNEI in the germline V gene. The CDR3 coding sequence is TGTGCCAGCAGGCCTTTTCGGCAGCGGGAAGAGACCCAGTACTTC. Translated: CASRPFRQREETQYF. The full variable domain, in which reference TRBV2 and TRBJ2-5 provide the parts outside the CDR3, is EPEVTQTPSHQVTQMGQEVILRCVPISNHLYFYWYRQILGQKVEFLVSFYNNEISEKSEIFDDQFSVERPDGSNFTLKIRSTKLEDSAMYFCASRPFRQREETQYFGPGTRLLVL.

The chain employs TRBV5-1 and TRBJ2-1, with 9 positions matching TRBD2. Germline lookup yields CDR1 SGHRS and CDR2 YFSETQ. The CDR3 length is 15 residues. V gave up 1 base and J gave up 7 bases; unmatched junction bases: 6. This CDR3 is CASSLYAGGGNEQFF. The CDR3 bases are TGCGCCAGCAGCTTGTACGCGGGAGGGGGGAATGAGCAGTTCTTC.

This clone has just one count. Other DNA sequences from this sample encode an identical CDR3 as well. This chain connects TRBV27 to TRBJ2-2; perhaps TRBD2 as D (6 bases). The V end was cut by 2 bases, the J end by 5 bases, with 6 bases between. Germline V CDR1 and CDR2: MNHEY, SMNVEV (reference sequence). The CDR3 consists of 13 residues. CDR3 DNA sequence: TGTGCCAGCAGTTTACGGGAGACCGGGGAGCTGTTTTTT. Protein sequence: CASSLRETGELFF.

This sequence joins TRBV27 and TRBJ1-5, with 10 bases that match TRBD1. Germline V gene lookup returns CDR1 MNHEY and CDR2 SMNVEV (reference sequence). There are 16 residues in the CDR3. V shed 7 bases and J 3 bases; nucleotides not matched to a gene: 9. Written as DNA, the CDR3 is TGTGCCAGCAACTCCCTGGGGACAGGGGTCAATCAGCCCCAGCATTTT. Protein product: CASNSLGTGVNQPQHF.

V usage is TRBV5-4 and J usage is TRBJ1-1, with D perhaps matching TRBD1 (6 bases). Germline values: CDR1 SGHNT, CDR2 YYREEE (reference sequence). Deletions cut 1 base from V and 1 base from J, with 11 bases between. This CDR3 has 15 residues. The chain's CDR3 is CASSLWPGQNTEAFF. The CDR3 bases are TGTGCCAGCAGCTTGTGGCCGGGACAGAACACTGAAGCTTTCTTT.

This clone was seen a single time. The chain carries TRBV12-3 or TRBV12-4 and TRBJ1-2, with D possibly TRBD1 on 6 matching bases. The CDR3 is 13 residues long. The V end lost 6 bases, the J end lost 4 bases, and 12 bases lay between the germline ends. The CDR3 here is CASRRTVSYGYTF. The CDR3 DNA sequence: TGTGCCAGCAGGCGGACAGTTTCCTATGGCTACACCTTC.

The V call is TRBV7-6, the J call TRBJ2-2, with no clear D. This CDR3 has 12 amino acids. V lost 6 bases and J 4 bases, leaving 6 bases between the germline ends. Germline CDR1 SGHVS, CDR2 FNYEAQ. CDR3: CASSRFTGELFF. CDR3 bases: TGTGCCAGCAGTCGGTTCACCGGGGAGCTGTTTTTT.

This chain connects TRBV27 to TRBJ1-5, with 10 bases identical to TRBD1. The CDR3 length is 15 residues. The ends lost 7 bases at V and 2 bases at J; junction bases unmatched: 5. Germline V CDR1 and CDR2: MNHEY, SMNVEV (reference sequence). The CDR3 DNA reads TGTGCCAGCAAGGAGGGGACAGGGGGCAATCAGCCCCAGCATTTT. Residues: CASKEGTGGNQPQHF.

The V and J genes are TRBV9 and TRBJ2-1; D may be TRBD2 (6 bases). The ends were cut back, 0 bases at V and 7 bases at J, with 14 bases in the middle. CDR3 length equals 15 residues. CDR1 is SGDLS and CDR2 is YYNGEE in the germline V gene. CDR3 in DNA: TGTGCCAGCAGCGTAGCGGAGACTAGGGAAAATGAGCAGTTCTTC. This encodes CASSVAETRENEQFF. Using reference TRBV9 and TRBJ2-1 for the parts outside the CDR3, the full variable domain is DSGVTQTPKHLITATGQRVTLRCSPRSGDLSVYWYQQSLDQGLQFLIQYYNGEERAKGNILERFSAQQFPDLHSELNLSSLELGDSALYFCASSVAETRENEQFFGPGTRLTVL.

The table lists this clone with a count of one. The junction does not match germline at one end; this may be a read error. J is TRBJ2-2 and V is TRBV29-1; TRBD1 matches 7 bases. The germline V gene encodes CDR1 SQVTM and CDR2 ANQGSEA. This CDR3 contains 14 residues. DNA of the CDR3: TGCAGCGCTGAAAGGGACAGTCCCACCGGGGAGCTGTTTTTT. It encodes CSAERDSPTGELFF.

CDR3 residues: CASSDGASGSDEQYF. DNA for the CDR3: TGTGCCAGCAGTGATGGCGCTAGCGGGAGCGACGAGCAGTACTTC. The chain is built from TRBV2 and TRBJ2-7, with 10 bases that match TRBD2. The trim removed 3 bases at V and 5 bases at J, leaving 7 bases unmatched. Germline CDR1 is SNHLY and CDR2 is FYNNEI. This CDR3 contains 15 residues. Full variable domain (missing parts from reference TRBV2 and TRBJ2-7): EPEVTQTPSHQVTQMGQEVILRCVPISNHLYFYWYRQILGQKVEFLVSFYNNEISEKSEIFDDQFSVERPDGSNFTLKIRSTKLEDSAMYFCASSDGASGSDEQYFGPGTRLTVT.

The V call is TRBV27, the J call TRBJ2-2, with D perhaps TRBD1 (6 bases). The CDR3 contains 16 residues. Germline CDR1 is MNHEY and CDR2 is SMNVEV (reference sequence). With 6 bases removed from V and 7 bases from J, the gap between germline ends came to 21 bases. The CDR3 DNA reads TGTGCCAGCAGCAAACCTAGTCCAGGGGCCGGCGGGGAGCTGTTTTTT. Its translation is CASSKPSPGAGGELFF.

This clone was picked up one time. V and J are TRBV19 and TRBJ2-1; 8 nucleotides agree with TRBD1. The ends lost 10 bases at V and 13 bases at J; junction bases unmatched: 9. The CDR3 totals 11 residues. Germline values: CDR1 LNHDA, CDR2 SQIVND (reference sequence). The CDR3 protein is CATATGALQFF. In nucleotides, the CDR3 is TGTGCCACCGCGACAGGGGCCCTTCAGTTCTTC.

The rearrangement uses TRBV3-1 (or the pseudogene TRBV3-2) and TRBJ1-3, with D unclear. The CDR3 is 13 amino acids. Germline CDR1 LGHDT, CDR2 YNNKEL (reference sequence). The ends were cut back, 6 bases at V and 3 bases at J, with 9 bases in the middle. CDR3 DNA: TGTGCCAGCAGTCGCCGGGGTGGAAACACCATATATTTT. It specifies CASSRRGGNTIYF.

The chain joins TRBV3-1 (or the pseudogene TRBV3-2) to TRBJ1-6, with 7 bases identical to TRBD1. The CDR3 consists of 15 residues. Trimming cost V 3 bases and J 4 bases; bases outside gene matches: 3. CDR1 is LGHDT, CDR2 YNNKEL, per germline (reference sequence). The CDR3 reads CASSQGQSYNSPLHF. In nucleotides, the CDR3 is TGTGCCAGCAGCCAGGGACAGTCATATAATTCACCCCTCCACTTT.

The CDR3 region is CASSRGTSGGDTQYF. The CDR3 region has the DNA TGTGCCAGCAGTCGCGGGACTAGCGGTGGAGATACGCAGTATTTT. The gene calls are TRBV28 and TRBJ2-3; 11 nucleotides match TRBD2. In germline, CDR1 is MDHEN, CDR2 SYDVKM. The CDR3 has 15 residues. The junction had 6 bases not matched to a gene; V was cut back by 5 bases and J by 5 bases.

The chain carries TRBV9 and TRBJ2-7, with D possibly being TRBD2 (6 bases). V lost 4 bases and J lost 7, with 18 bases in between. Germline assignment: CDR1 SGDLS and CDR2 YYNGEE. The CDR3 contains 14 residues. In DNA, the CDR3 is TGTGCCAGCAGCCCCGTCGGGAGATCGGGGGAGCAGTACTTC. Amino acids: CASSPVGRSGEQYF.